This passage covers 17 T cell receptor beta chains from one sample sequenced in a study of T cell clonotyping in hematopoietic cell transplantation. Profiling relied on immunoSEQ multiplex PCR, and the TCRdb table lists in-frame clones only, not all of them. The sample consists of around 6,500 clones, around 87% of them appearing once. The sequencing used peripheral blood mononuclear cells, collected 100 days after allogeneic stem cell transplant. The receptor source for this set is a female patient aged 40-50 years who had an allogeneic stem cell transplant from a related donor, so the T cells may come from the graft donor. Some clones in this sample may be carry-over from other donors' samples.

This chain links TRBV30 with TRBJ1-4; D ambiguous. This CDR3 has 14 amino acids. The germline V gene has CDR1 GTSNPN and CDR2 SVGIG (reference sequence). V lost 2 bases and J lost 8, with 15 bases in between. The CDR3 reads CAWSNGPNGEKLFF. For the CDR3, the DNA is TGTGCCTGGAGTAACGGGCCGAATGGGGAAAAACTGTTTTTT.

The rearrangement uses TRBV5-1 and TRBJ2-7, with 8 positions matching TRBD1. This CDR3 has 14 amino acids. Germline V gives CDR1 SGHRS, CDR2 YFSETQ. Trimming at V came to 0 bases and at J to 5 bases, leaving 4 bases not matched to a gene. Here the CDR3 DNA reads TGCGCCAGCAGCTTGGGACAGGGGATTAACGAGCAGTACTTC. Protein: CASSLGQGINEQYF.

The chain recombines TRBV5-6 with TRBJ1-4; D not resolved. The CDR3 sequence is 14 residues long. Trimming pared 7 bases from V and 5 bases from J, leaving 15 bases between. Germline CDR1 and CDR2: SGHDT and YYEEEE. Written as DNA, the CDR3 is TGTGCCAGCTTCCCCCCGGGTCAGAATGAAAAACTGTTTTTT. Translation gives CASFPPGQNEKLFF.

V usage is TRBV6-4 and J usage is TRBJ1-2, with a tentative D call TRBD1 (5 bases). The V gene's germline CDR1 is MRHNA and CDR2 SNTAGT. CDR3 length equals 14 residues. V gave up 5 bases and J gave up 6 bases, with 16 bases separating them. The CDR3 region is CASSHSGGADGYTF. The CDR3 region has the DNA TGTGCCAGCAGTCATAGCGGGGGAGCGGATGGCTACACCTTC.

This chain uses TRBV5-4 with TRBJ2-7; D perhaps matches TRBD2 (7 bases). Per the germline V gene, CDR1 is SGHNT and CDR2 is YYREEE (reference sequence). The CDR3 length is 13 residues. The germline V and J ends were trimmed by 5 bases and 5 bases, with 14 bases remaining between them. CDR3 coding DNA: TGTGCCAGCAGATCCCGGGGGGCCAACGAGCAGTACTTC. This sequence encodes CASRSRGANEQYF.

The chain employs TRBV5-1 and TRBJ2-1; D not certain. CDR3 length: 13 residues. Trimming shortened V by 2 bases and J by 5 bases, and 8 bases separated the two germline ends. From germline, CDR1 is SGHRS and CDR2 YFSETQ. The chain's CDR3 is CASSFGGHNEQFF. In DNA form, the CDR3 reads TGCGCCAGCAGCTTCGGCGGCCACAATGAGCAGTTCTTC.

CDR3 in amino acids: CASSPGGTGTYEQYF. As DNA, the CDR3 is TGCGCCAGCAGCCCCGGGGGGACAGGAACCTACGAGCAGTACTTC. The chain has TRBV5-1 and TRBJ2-7; the D gene is possibly TRBD1 (8 bases). Germline CDR1 is SGHRS and CDR2 is YFSETQ. This CDR3 spans 15 amino acids. Trimming took 4 bases from V and 2 from J, leaving 16 bases between them.

CDR3 DNA: TGTGCCAGCTCACCGAGCATTCGGAGTCGTGCCTTTTTGGGGGAGCAGTACTTC. Translation gives CASSPSIRSRAFLGEQYF. The chain carries TRBV18 and TRBJ2-7; no reliable D call. The V gene lost 3 bases and the J gene lost 7 bases, with 28 bases spanning the gap. Germline values: CDR1 KGHSH, CDR2 LQKENI. The CDR3 runs to 18 residues.

This clone was detected once. The rearrangement uses TRBV7-8 and TRBJ2-1; 14 nucleotides agree with TRBD2. J lost 9 bases, V lost 5 bases, and 9 bases had no gene match. The CDR3 sequence is 16 residues long. CDR1 and CDR2 (germline): SGHVS, FQNEAQ. CDR3 amino acids: CASSQSGLAGVTEQFF. As DNA, the CDR3 is TGTGCCAGCAGCCAGTCGGGACTAGCGGGAGTCACTGAGCAGTTCTTC.

The chain recombines TRBV21-1 with TRBJ2-7; no DNA check was done on the table's D call, TRBD2. TRBV21-1 corresponds to a pseudogene. The CDR3 is 15 residues long. CDR3 sequence: CASSNRTRETYEQYF. The CDR3 bases are TGTGCCAGCAGCAACCGAACCCGGGAAACCTACGAGCAGTACTTC.

The CDR3 sequence: CAISEGSYEQYF. Written as DNA, the CDR3 is TGTGCCATCAGTGAGGGTTCCTACGAGCAGTACTTC. The chain combines TRBV10-3 with TRBJ2-7, with D unclear. V dropped 2 bases and J dropped 1 base, with 3 bases sitting between them. The CDR3 loop spans 12 amino acids. Per germline, CDR1 ENHRY and CDR2 SYGVKD.

The chain uses TRBV27 and TRBJ1-4; the D is unclear. Germline assignment: CDR1 MNHEY and CDR2 SMNVEV (reference sequence). The V end was cut by 2 bases, the J end by 3 bases, with 10 bases between. The CDR3 has 15 residues. CDR3 DNA: TGTGCCAGCAGTTTAACAGCGTTTGCTAATGAAAAACTGTTTTTT. It codes for CASSLTAFANEKLFF.

This chain connects TRBV7-2 to TRBJ2-3; D is unresolved. The CDR3 sequence is 15 residues long. Looked up from germline, CDR1 is SGHTA and CDR2 is FQGNSA. Trimming took 4 bases from V and 4 from J, leaving 15 bases between them. The CDR3 is CASSSLGSVPDTQYF. For the CDR3, the DNA is TGTGCCAGCAGCTCCCTGGGGTCGGTGCCAGATACGCAGTATTTT.

This CDR3 is CAWSVQQGPNTEAFF. The CDR3, as DNA: TGTGCCTGGAGTGTACAGCAGGGGCCCAACACTGAAGCTTTCTTT. The chain carries TRBV30 and TRBJ1-1, with D possibly being TRBD1 (6 bases). The CDR3 loop spans 15 amino acids. The germline gives CDR1 GTSNPN, CDR2 SVGIG (reference sequence). V was cut by 0 bases and J by 2 bases, with 13 bases left in between.

This chain joins TRBV10-3 and TRBJ1-1; 9 bases fit TRBD1. This CDR3 has 13 residues. The V gene's germline CDR1 is ENHRY and CDR2 SYGVKD. Germline trimming cut 6 bases from V and 3 bases from J; bases unmatched to any gene: 2. The CDR3 protein is CAIRGQGDTEAFF. DNA for the CDR3: TGTGCCATCAGGGGACAGGGAGACACTGAAGCTTTCTTT.

The J gene is TRBJ2-1, the V gene TRBV4-1, with no clear D. The CDR3 has 12 amino acids. Germline CDR1 reads MGHRA; CDR2 reads YSYEKL. V lost 4 bases, J lost 8 bases, and 9 bases lay in between. The DNA of the CDR3 is TGCGCCAGCAGCCCGTCCCCCTATGAGCAGTTCTTC. Translating gives CASSPSPYEQFF.

The chain is built from TRBV6-1 and TRBJ1-1; D possibly corresponds to TRBD1 (6 bases). The CDR3 is made up of 16 amino acids. Germline CDR1 MNHNS, CDR2 SASEGT. V lost 3 bases, J lost 1 base, and 15 bases lay in between. This CDR3 reads CASSDRDTSKNTEAFF. Here the CDR3 DNA reads TGTGCCAGCAGTGATAGGGACACTTCAAAGAACACTGAAGCTTTCTTT.